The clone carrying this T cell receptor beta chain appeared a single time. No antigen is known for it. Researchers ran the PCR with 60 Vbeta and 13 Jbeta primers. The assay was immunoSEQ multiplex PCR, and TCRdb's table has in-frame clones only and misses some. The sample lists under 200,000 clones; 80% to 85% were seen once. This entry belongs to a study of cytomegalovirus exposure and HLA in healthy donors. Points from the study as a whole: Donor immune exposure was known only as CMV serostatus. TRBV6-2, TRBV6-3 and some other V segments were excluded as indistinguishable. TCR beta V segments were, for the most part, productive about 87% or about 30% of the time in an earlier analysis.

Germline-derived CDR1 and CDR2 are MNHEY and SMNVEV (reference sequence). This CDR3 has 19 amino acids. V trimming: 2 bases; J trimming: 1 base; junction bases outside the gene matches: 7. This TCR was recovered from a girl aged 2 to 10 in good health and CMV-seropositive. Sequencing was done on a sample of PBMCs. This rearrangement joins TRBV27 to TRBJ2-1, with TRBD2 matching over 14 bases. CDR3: CASSLGTSGSGRSYNEQFF. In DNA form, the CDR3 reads TGTGCCAGCAGTTTAGGGACTAGCGGGAGTGGAAGGTCCTACAATGAGCAGTTCTTC.